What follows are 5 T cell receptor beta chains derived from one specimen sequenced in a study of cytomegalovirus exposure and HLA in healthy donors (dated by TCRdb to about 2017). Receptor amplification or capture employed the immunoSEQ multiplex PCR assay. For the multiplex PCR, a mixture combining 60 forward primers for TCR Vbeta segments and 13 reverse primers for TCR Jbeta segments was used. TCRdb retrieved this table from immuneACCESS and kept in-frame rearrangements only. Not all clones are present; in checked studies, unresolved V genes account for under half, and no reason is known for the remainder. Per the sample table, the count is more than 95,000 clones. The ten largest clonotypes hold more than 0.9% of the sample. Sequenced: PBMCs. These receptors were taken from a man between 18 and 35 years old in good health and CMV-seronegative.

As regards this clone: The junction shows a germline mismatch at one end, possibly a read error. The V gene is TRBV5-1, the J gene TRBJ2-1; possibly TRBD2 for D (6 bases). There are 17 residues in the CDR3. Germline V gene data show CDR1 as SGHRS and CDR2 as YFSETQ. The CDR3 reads CASSPPYLLGRNNERFF. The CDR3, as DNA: TGCGCCAGCAGCCCCCCCTACCTCCTCGGGAGAAACAATGAGCGGTTCTTC.

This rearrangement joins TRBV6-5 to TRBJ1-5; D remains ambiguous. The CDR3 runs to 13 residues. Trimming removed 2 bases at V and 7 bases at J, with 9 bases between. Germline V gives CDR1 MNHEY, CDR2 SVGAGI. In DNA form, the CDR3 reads TGTGCCAGCAGTTACGTATCGGGACAGCCCCAGCATTTT. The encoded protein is CASSYVSGQPQHF.

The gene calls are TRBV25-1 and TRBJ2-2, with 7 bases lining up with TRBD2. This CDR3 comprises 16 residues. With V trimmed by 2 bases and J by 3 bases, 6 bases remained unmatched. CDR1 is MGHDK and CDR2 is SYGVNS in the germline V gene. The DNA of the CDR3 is TGTGCCAGCAGTGAAATAGAAGGGAGGGACACCGGGGAGCTGTTTTTT. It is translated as CASSEIEGRDTGELFF.

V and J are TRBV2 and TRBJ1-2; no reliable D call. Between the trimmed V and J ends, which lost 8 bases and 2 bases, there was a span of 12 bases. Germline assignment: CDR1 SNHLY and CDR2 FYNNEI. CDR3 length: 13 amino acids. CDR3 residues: CASRYTLNYGYTF. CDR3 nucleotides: TGTGCCAGCCGGTATACGCTAAACTATGGCTACACCTTC.

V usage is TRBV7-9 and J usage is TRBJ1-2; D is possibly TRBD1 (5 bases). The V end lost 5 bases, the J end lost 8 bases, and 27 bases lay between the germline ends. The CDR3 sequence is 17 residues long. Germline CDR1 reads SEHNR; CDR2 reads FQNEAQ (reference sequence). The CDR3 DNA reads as TGTGCCAGCAGCGCGCCCCCCGGGACCGGGGGGAGCTTGGGCTACACCTTC. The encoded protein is CASSAPPGTGGSLGYTF.